The clone carrying this TCR beta chain was observed a handful of times. The data stem from a study of blood T cell repertoires in COVID-19. Turning to the study itself: From the United States, Italy and Spain came samples of acute and convalescent COVID-19.

Only in-frame clones appear in the TCRdb table, and some are missing; sequencing was by immunoSEQ multiplex PCR. This table has about 320,000 clones, roughly 90% appearing once. J gave up 0 bases and V 4 bases, and 6 bases lay outside the gene matches. The CDR3 extends over 15 amino acids. Germline V gene lookup returns CDR1 LNHDA and CDR2 SQIVND (reference sequence). The sequencing sample was made of peripheral blood. The chain recombines TRBV19 with TRBJ2-7; 7 bases line up with TRBD2. The sequence came from a man aged 18 to 30 who had recovered from COVID-19. CDR3 residues: CASSRGRASSYEQYF. The DNA for the CDR3 is TGTGCCAGTAGTAGAGGGAGGGCTTCCTCCTACGAGCAGTACTTC.